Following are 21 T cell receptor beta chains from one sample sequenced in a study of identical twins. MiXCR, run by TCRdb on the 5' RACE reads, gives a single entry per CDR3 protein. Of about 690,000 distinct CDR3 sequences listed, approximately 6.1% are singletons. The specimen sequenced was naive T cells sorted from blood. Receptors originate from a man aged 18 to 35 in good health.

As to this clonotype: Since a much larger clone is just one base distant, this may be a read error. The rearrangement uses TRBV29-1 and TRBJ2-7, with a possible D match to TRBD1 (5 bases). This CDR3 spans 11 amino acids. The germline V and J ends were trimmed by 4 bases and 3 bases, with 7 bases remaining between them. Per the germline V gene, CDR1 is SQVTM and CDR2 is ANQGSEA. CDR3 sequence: CSVARDYEQYF. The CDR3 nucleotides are TGCAGCGTTGCCAGGGACTACGAGCAGTACTTC.

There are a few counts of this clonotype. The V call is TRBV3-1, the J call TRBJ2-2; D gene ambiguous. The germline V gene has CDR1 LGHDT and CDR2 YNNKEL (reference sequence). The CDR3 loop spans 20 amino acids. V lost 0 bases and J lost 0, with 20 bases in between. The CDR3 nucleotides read TGTGCCAGCAGCCAAGATCTTCAGCCGCCAGGCCTTGCGAACACCGGGGAGCTGTTTTTT. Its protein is CASSQDLQPPGLANTGELFF.

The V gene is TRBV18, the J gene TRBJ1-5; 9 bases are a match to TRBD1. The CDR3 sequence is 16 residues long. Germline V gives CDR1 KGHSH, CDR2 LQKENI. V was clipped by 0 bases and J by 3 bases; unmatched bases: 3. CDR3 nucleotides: TGTGCCAGCTCACCACCAGGGACAGGGATCAATCAGCCCCAGCATTTT. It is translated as CASSPPGTGINQPQHF.

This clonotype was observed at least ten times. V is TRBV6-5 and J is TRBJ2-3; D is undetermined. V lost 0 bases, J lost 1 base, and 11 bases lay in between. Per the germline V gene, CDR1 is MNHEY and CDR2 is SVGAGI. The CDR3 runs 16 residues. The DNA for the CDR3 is TGTGCCAGCAGTTACTCTCCTAGTTCGGGCACAGATACGCAGTATTTT. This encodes CASSYSPSSGTDTQYF.

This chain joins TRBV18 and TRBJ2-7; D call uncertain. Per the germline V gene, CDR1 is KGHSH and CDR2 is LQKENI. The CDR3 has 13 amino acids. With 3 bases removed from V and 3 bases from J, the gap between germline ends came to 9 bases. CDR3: CASSPVEFYEQYF. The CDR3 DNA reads TGTGCCAGCTCACCCGTCGAATTCTACGAGCAGTACTTC.

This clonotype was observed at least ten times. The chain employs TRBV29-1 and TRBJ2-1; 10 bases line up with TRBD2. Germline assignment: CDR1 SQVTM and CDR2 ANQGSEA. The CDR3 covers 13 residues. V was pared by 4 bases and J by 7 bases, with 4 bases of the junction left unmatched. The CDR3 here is CSVGQREGNEQFF. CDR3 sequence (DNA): TGCAGCGTTGGCCAGCGGGAGGGTAATGAGCAGTTCTTC.

CDR3 DNA sequence: TGCGCCAGCAGCTTTGGGGCAGGCCTCCGAGATACGCAGTATTTT. Translation: CASSFGAGLRDTQYF. The chain links TRBV5-1 to TRBJ2-3; a weak D match, TRBD1 (5 bases). The CDR3 is 15 amino acids. V gave up 2 bases and J gave up 5 bases, with 15 bases separating them. Germline CDR1 SGHRS, CDR2 YFSETQ.

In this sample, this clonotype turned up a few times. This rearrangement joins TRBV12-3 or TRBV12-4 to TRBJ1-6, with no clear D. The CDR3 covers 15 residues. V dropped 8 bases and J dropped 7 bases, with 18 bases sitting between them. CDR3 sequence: CASGGRRKKNSPLHF. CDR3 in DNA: TGTGCCAGCGGAGGCAGACGAAAGAAAAATTCACCCCTCCACTTT.

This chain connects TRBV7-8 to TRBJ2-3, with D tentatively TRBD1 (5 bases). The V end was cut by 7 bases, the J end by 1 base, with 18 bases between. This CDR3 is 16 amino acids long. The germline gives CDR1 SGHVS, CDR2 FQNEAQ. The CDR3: CASTSTRVSRTDTQYF. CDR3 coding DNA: TGTGCCAGCACTTCGACCAGGGTTTCCCGCACAGATACGCAGTATTTT.

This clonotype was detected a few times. CDR3 amino acids: CSARGPIAFSYEQYF. The CDR3 region has the DNA TGCAGTGCTAGAGGACCCATAGCCTTCTCCTACGAGCAGTACTTC. The rearrangement joins TRBV20-1 to TRBJ2-7; D uncertain. The CDR3 consists of 15 residues. V lost 1 base to trimming and J lost 0 bases, with 13 bases between them. Germline V CDR1 and CDR2: DFQATT, SNEGSKA (reference sequence).

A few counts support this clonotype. In DNA form, the CDR3 reads TGTGCCAGCAGGAGCAGGAACACCGGGGAGCTGTTTTTT. It encodes CASRSRNTGELFF. V and J are TRBV7-9 and TRBJ2-2; D is undetermined. V lost 6 bases and J 1 base, leaving 6 bases between the germline ends. The CDR3 covers 13 residues. Looked up from germline, CDR1 is SEHNR and CDR2 is FQNEAQ (reference sequence).

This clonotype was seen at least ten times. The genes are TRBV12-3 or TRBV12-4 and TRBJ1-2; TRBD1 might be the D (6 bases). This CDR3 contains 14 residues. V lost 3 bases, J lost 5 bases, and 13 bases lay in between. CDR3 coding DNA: TGTGCCAGCAGTTTTCAGGGGATGGTATATGGCTACACCTTC. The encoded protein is CASSFQGMVYGYTF.

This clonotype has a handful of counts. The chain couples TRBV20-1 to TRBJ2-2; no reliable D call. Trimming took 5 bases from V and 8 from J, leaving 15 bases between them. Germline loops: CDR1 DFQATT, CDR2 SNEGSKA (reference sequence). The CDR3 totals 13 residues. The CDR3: CSAARTLGGELFF. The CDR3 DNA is TGCAGTGCTGCAAGGACGCTTGGAGGGGAGCTGTTTTTT.

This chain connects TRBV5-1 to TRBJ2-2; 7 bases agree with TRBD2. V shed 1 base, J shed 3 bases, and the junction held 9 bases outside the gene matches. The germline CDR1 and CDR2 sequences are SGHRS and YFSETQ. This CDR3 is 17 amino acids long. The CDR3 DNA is TGCGCCAGCAGCTTGAGCGCCCGGGAGGCGGACACCGGGGAGCTGTTTTTT. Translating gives CASSLSAREADTGELFF.

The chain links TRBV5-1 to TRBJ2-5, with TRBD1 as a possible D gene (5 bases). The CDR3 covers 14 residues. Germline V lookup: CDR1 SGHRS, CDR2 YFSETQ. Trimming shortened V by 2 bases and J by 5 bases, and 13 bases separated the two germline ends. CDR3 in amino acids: CASSFQGVWETQYF. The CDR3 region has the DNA TGCGCCAGCAGCTTCCAGGGCGTATGGGAGACCCAGTACTTC.

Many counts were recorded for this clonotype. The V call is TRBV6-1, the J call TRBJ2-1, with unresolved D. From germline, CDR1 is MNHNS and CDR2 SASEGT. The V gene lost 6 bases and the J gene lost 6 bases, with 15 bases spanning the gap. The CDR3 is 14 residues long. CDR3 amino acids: CASRPGWAGNEQFF. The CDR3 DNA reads TGTGCCAGCAGACCTGGCTGGGCCGGCAATGAGCAGTTCTTC.

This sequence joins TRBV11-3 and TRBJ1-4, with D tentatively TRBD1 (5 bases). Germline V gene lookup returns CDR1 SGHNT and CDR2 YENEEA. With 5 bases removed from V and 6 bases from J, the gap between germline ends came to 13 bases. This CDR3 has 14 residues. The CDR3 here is CASSPRGEDEKLFF. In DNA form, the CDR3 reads TGTGCCAGCAGCCCGCGGGGGGAGGATGAAAAACTGTTTTTT.

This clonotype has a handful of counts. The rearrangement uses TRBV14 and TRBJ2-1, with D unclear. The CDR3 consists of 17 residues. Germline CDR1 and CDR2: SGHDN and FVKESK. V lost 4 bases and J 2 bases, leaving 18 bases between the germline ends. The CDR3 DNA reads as TGTGCCAGCAGCCCCCTATGGCAGCTACCAACCTACAATGAGCAGTTCTTC. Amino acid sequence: CASSPLWQLPTYNEQFF.

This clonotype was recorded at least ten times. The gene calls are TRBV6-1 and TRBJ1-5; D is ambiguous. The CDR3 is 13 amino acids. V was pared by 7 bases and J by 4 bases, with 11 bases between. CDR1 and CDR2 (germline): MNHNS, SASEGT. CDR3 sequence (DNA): TGTGCCAGCACCAGAGGGAAAAATCAGCCCCAGCATTTT. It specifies CASTRGKNQPQHF.

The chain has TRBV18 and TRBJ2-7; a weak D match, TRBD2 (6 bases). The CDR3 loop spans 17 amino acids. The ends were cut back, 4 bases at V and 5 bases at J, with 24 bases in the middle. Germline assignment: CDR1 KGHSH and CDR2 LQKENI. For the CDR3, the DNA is TGTGCCAGCTCACTAACACTGCTGGGGCAGGGAGGACACGAGCAGTACTTC. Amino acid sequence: CASSLTLLGQGGHEQYF.

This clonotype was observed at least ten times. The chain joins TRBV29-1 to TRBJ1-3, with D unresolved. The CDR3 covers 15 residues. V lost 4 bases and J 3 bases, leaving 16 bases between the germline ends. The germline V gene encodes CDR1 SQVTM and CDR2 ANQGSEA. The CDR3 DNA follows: TGCAGCGTTGCGGGCAAAAATGGAGGTGGAAACACCATATATTTT. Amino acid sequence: CSVAGKNGGGNTIYF.